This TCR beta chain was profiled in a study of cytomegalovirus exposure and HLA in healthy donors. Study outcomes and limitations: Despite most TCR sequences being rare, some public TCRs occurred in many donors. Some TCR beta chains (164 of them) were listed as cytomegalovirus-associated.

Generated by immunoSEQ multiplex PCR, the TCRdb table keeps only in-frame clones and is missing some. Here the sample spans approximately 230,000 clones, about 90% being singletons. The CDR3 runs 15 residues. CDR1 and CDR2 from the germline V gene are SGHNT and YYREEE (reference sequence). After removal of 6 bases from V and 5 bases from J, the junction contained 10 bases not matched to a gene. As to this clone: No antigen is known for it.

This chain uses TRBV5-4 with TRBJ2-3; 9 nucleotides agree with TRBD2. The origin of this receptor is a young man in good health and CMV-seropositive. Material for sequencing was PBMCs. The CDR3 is CASTLAGRLKDTQYF. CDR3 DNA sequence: TGTGCCAGCACCCTAGCGGGACGGTTGAAAGATACGCAGTATTTT. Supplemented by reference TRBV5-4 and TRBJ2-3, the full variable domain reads ETGVTQSPTHLIKTRGQQVTLRCSSQSGHNTVSWYQQALGQGPQFIFQYYREEENGRGNFPPRFSGLQFPNYSSELNVNALELDDSALYLCASTLAGRLKDTQYFGPGTRLTVL.